This T cell receptor beta chain was captured by sequencing in a study of T-cell memory formation after mild COVID-19. About the research overall: In these data, TCR clusters were largely donor specific. Study results and caveats: In pre-infection memory, a portion of responding clones appeared, which suggested that cross-reactive memory joined.

5'RACE primed at constant segments yielded TCR alpha and TCR beta cDNA libraries bearing sample barcodes and UMIs. TCRdb recomputed calls from the 5' RACE reads with MiXCR, one row per CDR3 protein. The table has 190,000 or so distinct CDR3 sequences, about 22% seen once; the top ten hold roughly 23%. This CDR3 contains 13 residues. Germline loops: CDR1 SEHNR, CDR2 FQNEAQ (reference sequence). V shed 3 bases and J shed 7 bases, with 13 bases lying between them. Regarding this clonotype: What it binds is unknown.

Sample: PBMCs or a T cell subset sorted from them (not recorded which). The chain carries TRBV7-9 and TRBJ2-7; D is unclear. The clonotype was recovered from an adult woman who had mild COVID-19 (a few samples of this study predate the infection). Cell type and time point are not known. This CDR3 is CASSFPGPREQYF. CDR3 sequence (DNA): TGTGCCAGCAGCTTTCCGGGTCCACGGGAGCAGTACTTC.